The 19 T cell receptor beta chains below come from one sample, sequenced in a study of cytomegalovirus exposure and HLA in healthy donors. Primers: 60 Vbeta forward and 13 Jbeta reverse. Method: immunoSEQ multiplex PCR; TCRdb's copy keeps in-frame clones and lacks some. In total, the table holds 200,000 to 250,000 clones. Sequencing input: PBMCs. These TCRs come from a woman in her 30s in good health and CMV-seropositive.

The rearrangement links TRBV7-2 to TRBJ1-5; D gene ambiguous. Germline CDR1 SGHTA, CDR2 FQGNSA. The CDR3 is made up of 12 amino acids. The V end lost 5 bases, the J end lost 5 bases, and 7 bases lay between the germline ends. As DNA, the CDR3 is TGTGCCAGCAGCCGGAGGGATCAGCCCCAGCATTTT. Amino acid sequence: CASSRRDQPQHF.

J is TRBJ1-5 and V is TRBV6-5; D uncertain. Germline V lookup: CDR1 MNHEY, CDR2 SVGAGI. Trimming cost V 5 bases and J 4 bases, with 6 bases left between them. CDR3 length: 12 amino acids. The CDR3 is CASSESNQPQHF. The CDR3 coding sequence is TGTGCCAGCAGTGAGTCGAATCAGCCCCAGCATTTT.

This rearrangement joins TRBV2 to TRBJ1-5, with 7 positions matching TRBD1. The CDR3 runs 15 residues. Germline V gives CDR1 SNHLY, CDR2 FYNNEI. Unmatched junction bases numbered 9, after V lost 6 bases and J lost 4 bases. The CDR3 bases are TGTGCCAGCAGGCCCGGGACAGCCCTTAATCAGCCCCAGCATTTT. Protein product: CASRPGTALNQPQHF. The whole variable domain, remainder taken from reference TRBV2 and TRBJ1-5, is EPEVTQTPSHQVTQMGQEVILRCVPISNHLYFYWYRQILGQKVEFLVSFYNNEISEKSEIFDDQFSVERPDGSNFTLKIRSTKLEDSAMYFCASRPGTALNQPQHFGDGTRLSIL.

Points on this clone: Germline is not matched at one junction end, which may reflect a read error. In DNA, the CDR3 is TGCGCCAGCAGCCAACCATTCATGGACAGGCGCAGCTTC. It codes for CASSQPFMDRRSF. This chain uses TRBV4-3 with TRBJ1-2; 7 nucleotides line up with TRBD1. The length of the CDR3 is 13 residues. Germline assignment: CDR1 LGHNA and CDR2 YSLEER.

V usage is TRBV5-4 and J usage is TRBJ2-5; 7 bases are shared with TRBD1. This CDR3 is built from 14 residues. Per the germline V gene, CDR1 is SGHNT and CDR2 is YYREEE (reference sequence). The V gene end was trimmed by 3 bases and the J gene end by 3 bases; junction bases not matched to a gene: 5. CDR3 in DNA: TGTGCCAGCAGCTCCGCTACAGGGGAAGAGACCCAGTACTTC. Amino acids: CASSSATGEETQYF.

This chain joins TRBV20-1 and TRBJ1-1, with D unclear. CDR3 length equals 11 residues. Trimming cost V 6 bases and J 8 bases, with 13 bases left between them. Germline V lookup: CDR1 DFQATT, CDR2 SNEGSKA (reference sequence). The DNA of the CDR3 is TGCAGTGCCGCTACCCCCCTCGAAGCTTTCTTT. Protein: CSAATPLEAFF.

The rearrangement joins TRBV6-5 to TRBJ1-1, with TRBD1 matching over 8 bases. The V segment lost 6 bases and the J segment 1 base; nucleotides outside the gene matches: 4. The germline CDR1 and CDR2 sequences are MNHEY and SVGAGI. The CDR3 runs 14 residues. The CDR3 DNA is TGTGCCAGCAGGCGACAGGGGAGGAACACTGAAGCTTTCTTT. Translation: CASRRQGRNTEAFF.

V usage is TRBV27 and J usage is TRBJ1-4; 9 bases are shared with TRBD1. CDR3 size: 17 residues. Germline V gene sequence: CDR1 MNHEY, CDR2 SMNVEV (reference sequence). The J segment lost 2 bases and the V segment lost 4 bases, leaving 8 bases of the junction unmatched. CDR3 sequence reads: CASSSWTGEGTNEKLFF. DNA for the CDR3: TGTGCCAGCAGTTCATGGACAGGGGAGGGGACTAATGAAAAACTGTTTTTT.

This chain uses TRBV7-6 with TRBJ1-3, with D perhaps matching TRBD1 (5 bases). Trimming shortened V by 5 bases and J by 1 base, and 12 bases separated the two germline ends. Germline lookup yields CDR1 SGHVS and CDR2 FNYEAQ. The length of the CDR3 is 15 residues. The CDR3 sequence is CASSVDSYSGNTIYF. The CDR3, as DNA: TGTGCCAGCAGCGTCGACAGTTATTCTGGAAACACCATATATTTT.

The V call is TRBV25-1, the J call TRBJ1-2; TRBD1 might be the D (6 bases). Germline values: CDR1 MGHDK, CDR2 SYGVNS. Trimming pared 1 base from V and 3 bases from J, leaving 21 bases between. The CDR3 has 18 amino acids. The CDR3 DNA reads as TGTGCCAGCAGTGAATTATGGGGCACCGGGGGGCTGGACTATGGCTACACCTTC. Amino acids: CASSELWGTGGLDYGYTF.

This CDR3 is CASSGTGVRYNEQFF. The CDR3 bases are TGCGCCAGCAGCGGGACAGGGGTTCGATACAATGAGCAGTTCTTC. The chain links TRBV5-1 to TRBJ2-1; 10 bases are shared with TRBD1. Germline trimming cut 4 bases from V and 4 bases from J; bases unmatched to any gene: 5. In germline, CDR1 is SGHRS, CDR2 YFSETQ. This CDR3 comprises 15 residues.

The chain is built from TRBV6-1 and TRBJ2-5; perhaps TRBD1 as D (5 bases). Trimming took off 5 bases at V and 2 bases at J, with 9 bases between the two ends. This CDR3 spans 13 amino acids. Germline CDR1 is MNHNS and CDR2 is SASEGT. The CDR3 loop is CASSTRTQETQYF. The CDR3, as DNA: TGTGCCAGCAGTACGCGGACACAAGAGACCCAGTACTTC.

J is TRBJ2-5 and V is TRBV29-1; D possibly corresponds to TRBD2 (7 bases). The germline CDR1 and CDR2 sequences are SQVTM and ANQGSEA. V lost 4 bases to trimming and J lost 7 bases, with 16 bases between them. The CDR3 consists of 13 residues. The CDR3 DNA follows: TGCAGCGTTGTCCCGGGGGGCGGCCGGACCCAGTACTTC. Translated, it gives CSVVPGGGRTQYF.

The J gene is TRBJ2-2, the V gene TRBV6-1, with a tentative D call TRBD1 (6 bases). This CDR3 comprises 19 residues. CDR1 and CDR2 (germline): MNHNS, SASEGT. Trimming shortened V by 4 bases and J by 4 bases, and 25 bases separated the two germline ends. CDR3 in DNA: TGTGCCAGCAGTGGTATTAGCTACTACACAGGGAGCGCCACCGGGGAGCTGTTTTTT. Residues: CASSGISYYTGSATGELFF.

This rearrangement joins TRBV5-1 to TRBJ2-7, with 7 positions matching TRBD1. Germline V gene sequence: CDR1 SGHRS, CDR2 YFSETQ. CDR3 length: 15 amino acids. V trimming: 4 bases; J trimming: 5 bases; junction bases outside the gene matches: 12. Written as DNA, the CDR3 is TGCGCCAGCAGCCCTCGTCAGGGGGTTAGGAACGAGCAGTACTTC. Translating gives CASSPRQGVRNEQYF.

The chain's CDR3 is CASSVGGTDYGYTF. In DNA form, the CDR3 reads TGTGCCAGCAGCGTTGGGGGCACAGACTATGGCTACACCTTC. The rearrangement uses TRBV5-8 and TRBJ1-2; possible D gene TRBD1, 6 bases. V was cut by 4 bases and J by 3 bases, with 13 bases left in between. Germline V gives CDR1 SGHTS, CDR2 YDEGEE. This CDR3 is 14 amino acids long. Filled out from reference TRBV5-8 and TRBJ1-2, the complete variable domain reads EAGVTQSPTHLIKTRGQQATLRCSPISGHTSVYWYQQALGLGLQFLLWYDEGEERNRGNFPPRFSGRQFPNYSSELNVNALELEDSALYLCASSVGGTDYGYTFGSGTRLTVV.

V usage is TRBV5-1 and J usage is TRBJ2-1; weak D call: TRBD2 (7 bases). Germline CDR1 and CDR2: SGHRS and YFSETQ. The CDR3 sequence is 15 residues long. V lost 3 bases, J lost 7 bases, and 17 bases lay in between. The CDR3 bases are TGCGCCAGCAGCTCGGGGGGCTCCCCTGGAAATGAGCAGTTCTTC. Protein sequence: CASSSGGSPGNEQFF. Full variable domain (missing parts from reference TRBV5-1 and TRBJ2-1): KAGVTQTPRYLIKTRGQQVTLSCSPISGHRSVSWYQQTPGQGLQFLFEYFSETQRNKGNFPGRFSGRQFSNSRSEMNVSTLELGDSALYLCASSSGGSPGNEQFFGPGTRLTVL.

The chain combines TRBV10-3 with TRBJ1-1; 7 bases are shared with TRBD1. Germline CDR1 is ENHRY and CDR2 is SYGVKD. J was trimmed by 3 bases and V by 6 bases; bases with no gene match: 4. The CDR3 is 13 amino acids. The CDR3 is CAIRARGDTEAFF. The DNA of the CDR3 is TGTGCCATCAGGGCCAGGGGGGACACTGAAGCTTTCTTT.

V gene TRBV6-1 combines with J gene TRBJ1-2; weak D call: TRBD1 (5 bases). The CDR3 contains 15 residues. Germline loops: CDR1 MNHNS, CDR2 SASEGT. V was shortened by 2 bases and J by 6 bases, with 16 bases between the two germline ends. The DNA of the CDR3 is TGTGCCAGCAGTGAATTTATGGGTACAGGTGATGGCTACACCTTC. This translates into CASSEFMGTGDGYTF.